The rows below give T cell receptor beta chains drawn from one sample of a study of a mutant IDH1 vaccine in newly diagnosed glioma. No cognate antigen is known for these TCRs. Some clones are missing from TCRdb's copy, which holds only in-frame ones; the method was immunoSEQ multiplex PCR. The sample has roughly 110,000 clones, roughly 90% seen once; the top ten hold under 0.8%. The sequencing used PBMCs, collected from a glioma patient whose treatment included an IDH1 peptide vaccine. The receptor source for this set is a woman in her fifties or sixties with glioma. CDR3s leave out the opening cysteine and the closing phenylalanine or tryptophan.

length	V	J	CDR3
12	TRBV5-1	TRBJ2-1	ASSERGTVREQF
14	TRBV21-1	TRBJ2-1	ASKTKGLARGNEQF
14	TRBV28	TRBJ2-2	ASKHPYQTGDGELF
12	TRBV6-1	TRBJ2-7	ASSEAGLDYEQY
12	TRBV30	TRBJ2-1	AWSGTSSYNEQF
10	TRBV19	TRBJ2-5	ASSASRETQY
9	TRBV30	TRBJ2-7	ACHQQYEQY
13	TRBV25-1	TRBJ1-4	ASSGRTGQNEKLF
13	TRBV6-5	TRBJ1-5	ASSYDGSGNQPQH
11	TRBV5-6	TRBJ1-1	ASRQTGGPEAF
13	TRBV6-1	TRBJ1-4	ASSVPGQGYEKLF
15	TRBV19	TRBJ2-1	ASSIESGVAGYNEQF
12	TRBV29-1	TRBJ2-5	SVELDAGRETQY
12	TRBV2	TRBJ1-2	ASSWDSPSYGYT
11	TRBV13	TRBJ2-3	ASSPSGRGTQY
9	TRBV19	TRBJ2-6	ASQRANVLT
14	TRBV5-8	TRBJ2-1	ASSSGTGGLYNEQF
12	TRBV7-9	TRBJ1-1	ASSLFTGNEGAF
13	TRBV28	TRBJ1-4	ASSNPGQGGEKLF
14	TRBV4-1	TRBJ1-4	ASSQSIRATNEKLF
12	TRBV6-5	TRBJ2-7	ASTRLAGTYEQY
9	TRBV6-1	TRBJ2-1	ASSEASEQF
14	TRBV5-4	TRBJ1-5	ASSLGPWGGGQPQH
11	TRBV10-3	TRBJ1-5	AMGGQIGQPQH
10	TRBV14	TRBJ2-7	ASNDVSYEQY
12	TRBV11-2	TRBJ2-5	ASSLGWVPETQY
16	TRBV5-8	TRBJ2-2	ASSLEGLAKTNTGELF
10	TRBV9	TRBJ1-2	ASSVGNYGYT
11	TRBV19	TRBJ1-1	ATSQGGNTEAF
12	TRBV19	TRBJ2-1	ASSIESADHEQF
16	TRBV5-1	TRBJ2-3	ASSSTLALATSTDTQY
11	TRBV6-1	TRBJ1-4	ASMRERNEKLF
14	TRBV9	TRBJ2-1	ASSGPGQGGTDEQF
10	TRBV7-7	TRBJ2-5	ASSSAGETQY
13	TRBV9	TRBJ2-5	ASSGGTSGQETQY
10	TRBV6-1	TRBJ1-2	ATHYVNYGYT
15	TRBV5-4	TRBJ1-4	ASSSGGQGAKVEKLF
11	TRBV30	TRBJ1-6	AWKEGFNSPLH
11	TRBV27	TRBJ2-7	ASSSSRAYEQY
13	TRBV27	TRBJ2-7	ASQRGGQGSYEQY
12	TRBV5-8	TRBJ2-1	ASRRLGSYNEQF
13	TRBV29-1	TRBJ2-3	STSPGLAGSDTQY
12	TRBV6-1	TRBJ2-1	ASRRLAGDPEQF
12	TRBV5-1	TRBJ1-4	ASSLTAPNEKLF
13	TRBV2	TRBJ2-5	ASKGSRVPQETQY
11	TRBV29-1	TRBJ1-1	SVEATGGSEAF
11	TRBV7-9	TRBJ2-7	ASSLLVGDEQY
11	TRBV10-1	TRBJ1-1	ASSAQRDTEAF
12	TRBV11-2	TRBJ2-7	ASSPYQGGVEQY
11	TRBV29-1	TRBJ2-7	SVPGGSSYEQY
14	TRBV11-1	TRBJ2-1	ASSSTSGRAVNEQF
14	TRBV19	TRBJ2-5	ASSIGMGQGQETQY
13	TRBV9	TRBJ2-7	ASSGGLAGAYEQY
12	TRBV28	TRBJ2-7	ASSFKTGRYEQY
9	TRBV29-1	TRBJ2-7	SAATRWEQY